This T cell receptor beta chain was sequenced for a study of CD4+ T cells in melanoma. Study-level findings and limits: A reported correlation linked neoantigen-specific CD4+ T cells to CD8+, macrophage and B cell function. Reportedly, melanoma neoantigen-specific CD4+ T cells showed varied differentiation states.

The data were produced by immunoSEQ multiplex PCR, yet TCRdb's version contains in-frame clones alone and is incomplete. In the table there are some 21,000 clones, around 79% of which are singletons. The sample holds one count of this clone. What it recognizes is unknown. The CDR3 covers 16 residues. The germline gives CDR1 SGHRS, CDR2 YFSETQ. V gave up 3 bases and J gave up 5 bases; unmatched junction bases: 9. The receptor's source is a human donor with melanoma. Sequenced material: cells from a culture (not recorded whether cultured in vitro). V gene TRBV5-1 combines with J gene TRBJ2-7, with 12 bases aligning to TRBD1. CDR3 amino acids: CASSSITGQGANEQYF. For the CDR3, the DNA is TGCGCCAGCAGCTCTATTACGGGACAGGGGGCTAACGAGCAGTACTTC.